A single T cell receptor (beta chain) is shown here with its context. Its antigen is currently unknown. The sample comes from a study of cytomegalovirus exposure and HLA in healthy donors. Turning to the study itself: Earlier, some 170 million T cells were analyzed, and fewer than 120 million unique TCR beta sequences were found among them. Regarding the study as a whole: Among TCR beta chains of equal frequency, HLA-associated ones were more clonally expanded in a later analysis.

The V and J ends lost 1 base and 8 bases, in that order; junction bases with no gene match: 3. CDR3 length: 15 amino acids. From germline, CDR1 is MNHEY and CDR2 SVGAGI. PCR involved 60 Vbeta and 13 Jbeta primers. Method: immunoSEQ multiplex PCR; TCRdb's copy keeps in-frame clones and lacks some. The sample has 100,000 to 150,000 clones; around 77% are singletons. This sequence originates from a man under 40 in good health and CMV-seronegative. Sequenced: PBMCs. The chain carries TRBV6-5 and TRBJ1-6; 9 bases are a match to TRBD1. CDR3 in amino acids: CASSYFTGGHSPLHF. Written as DNA, the CDR3 is TGTGCCAGCAGTTACTTCACAGGGGGCCATTCACCCCTCCACTTT.